A single TCR beta chain is shown here with its context. This clone occurred once. There is no known antigen for this receptor. Per-nucleotide qualities are absent, and no much larger clonotype sits a single base away. The immunoSEQ Assay, a bias-controlled multiplex PCR, was used to amplify TCRbeta CDR3 regions from genomic DNA. As for the authors' bioinformatics: Within the assay, amplification of reference gene primers was used to estimate how many nucleated cells each sample contained. To quantify the absolute abundance of each unique TCRbeta CDR3 rearrangement, sequence reads were collapsed and filtered. For each sample, productive Simpson clonality was calculated as the square root of Simpson's diversity index over productive rearrangements. Imported from immuneACCESS, the table was reduced by TCRdb to in-frame sequences with V and J called. These copies leave out some clones; in studies compared against another copy, an unresolved V gene accounts for under half, and the cause of the remainder is not known. V and J calls and clone size are copied from that table; D and trimming were computed from the DNA. The sample contains around 310,000 clones, 89% of them found a single time. The top ten constitute roughly 10% of the sample.

This record comes from a study of blood T cell repertoires in COVID-19 (dated by TCRdb to about 2020). Regarding the complete study: Samples from collaborators originated in the United States, Italy and Spain and spanned both the acute and convalescent phases of COVID-19. The prospective study material was composed of cDNA or gDNA derived from T cells, B-cell-depleted T cells, or PBMCs. The dataset comprised deeply sampled blood TCRbeta repertoires from subjects exposed to, actively infected with, or recovered from COVID-19. A freely available public database, intended as a resource for researchers studying the immune response to SARS-CoV-2, is where the repertoires were released. The samples were drawn from two sources: the first 160 participants of the ongoing ImmuneRACE study, and fewer than 1,500 subjects contributed by 6 global collaborators. A de-identified subject ID, COVID-19 status, age in years and sex were almost always included in the sample metadata. HLA class I and class II types, where available, came from metadata supplied by the sample provider rather than from assay-based typing. The research as a whole found: Clinical and demographic metadata were provided uncurated, with the amount varying by source and participant.

The V end loses 3 bases and the J end loses 3 bases, and a stretch of 18 bases separates them. CDR1 is given as SGHAT and CDR2 as FQNNGV, both from the germline V gene. Counted from cysteine to phenylalanine, this CDR3 has 16 amino acids. Kept here is only the CDR3 DNA, which spans 48 bases and is read in frame from base 1. Enrolling through a virtual design, the prospective study's participants ranged in age from roughly 18 to 89 years and lived across 24 United States geographic areas. In the prospective study, cohorts were assigned on the basis of participant-reported clinical history obtained from a screening survey and a study questionnaire. Recovered participants in ImmuneRACE Cohort 3 were defined as having two consecutive negative NP/OP PCR tests, clearance from a healthcare professional, or resolution of symptoms. In the prospective study, whole blood, serum and a nasopharyngeal or oropharyngeal swab were collected from each participant by mobile phlebotomists. Over an approximately two-month period, participants in the prospective study had the option of providing additional blood draws and questionnaires. Before DNA extraction, prospective study blood samples were shipped either frozen or at room temperature.

The sequence was collected from a woman in her twenties or thirties who had recovered from COVID-19. In this chain, TRBV11-2 is recombined with TRBJ2-7; the D gene cannot be resolved reliably. The sequencing input was PBMCs or T cells enriched from blood (not recorded which). The sequenced DNA is TGTGCCAGCAGCTTTAGCACGGGTGTAGTAAGCTACGAGCAGTACTTC. It codes for CASSFSTGVVSYEQYF.